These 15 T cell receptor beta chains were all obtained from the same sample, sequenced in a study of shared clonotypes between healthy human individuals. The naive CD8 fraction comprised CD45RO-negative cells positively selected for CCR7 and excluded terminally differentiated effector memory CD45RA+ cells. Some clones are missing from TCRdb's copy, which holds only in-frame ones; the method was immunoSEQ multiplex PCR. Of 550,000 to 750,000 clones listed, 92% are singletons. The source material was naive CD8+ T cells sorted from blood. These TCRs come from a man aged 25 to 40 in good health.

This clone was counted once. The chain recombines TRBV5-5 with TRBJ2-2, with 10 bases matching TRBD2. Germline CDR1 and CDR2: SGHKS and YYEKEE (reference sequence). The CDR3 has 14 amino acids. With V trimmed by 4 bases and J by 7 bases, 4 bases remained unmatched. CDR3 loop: CASSPGLAYGELFF. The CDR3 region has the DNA TGTGCCAGCAGCCCGGGACTAGCGTACGGGGAGCTGTTTTTT.

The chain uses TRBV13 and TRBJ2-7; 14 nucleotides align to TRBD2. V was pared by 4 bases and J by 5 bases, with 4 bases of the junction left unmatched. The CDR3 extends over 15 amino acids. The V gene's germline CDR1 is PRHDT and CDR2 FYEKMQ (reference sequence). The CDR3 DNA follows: TGTGCCAGCAGCTCGGGACTAGCGGGAGAAGACGAGCAGTACTTC. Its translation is CASSSGLAGEDEQYF.

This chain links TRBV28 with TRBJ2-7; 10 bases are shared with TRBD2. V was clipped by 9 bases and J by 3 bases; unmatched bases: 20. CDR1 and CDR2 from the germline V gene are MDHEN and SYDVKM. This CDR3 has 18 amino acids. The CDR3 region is CASSVPPSGSRGGYEQYF. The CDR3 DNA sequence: TGTGCCAGTAGTGTACCGCCTAGCGGGAGTCGGGGTGGCTACGAGCAGTACTTC. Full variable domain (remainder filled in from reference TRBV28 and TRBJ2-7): DVKVTQSSRYLVKRTGEKVFLECVQDMDHENMFWYRQDPGLGLRLIYFSYDVKMKEKGDIPEGYSVSREKKERFSLILESASTNQTSMYLCASSVPPSGSRGGYEQYFGPGTRLTVT.

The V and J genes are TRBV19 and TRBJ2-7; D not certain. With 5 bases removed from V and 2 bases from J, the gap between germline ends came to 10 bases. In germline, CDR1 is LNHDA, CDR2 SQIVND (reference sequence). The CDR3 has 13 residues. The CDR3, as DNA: TGTGCCAGTAGTCTAGTACCGACCTACGAGCAGTACTTC. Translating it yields CASSLVPTYEQYF.

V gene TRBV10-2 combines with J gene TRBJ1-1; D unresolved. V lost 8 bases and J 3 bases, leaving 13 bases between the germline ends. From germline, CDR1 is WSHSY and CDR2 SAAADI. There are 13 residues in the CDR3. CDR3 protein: CASQRRLHTEAFF. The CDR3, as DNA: TGCGCCAGCCAGAGGCGTTTGCACACTGAAGCTTTCTTT.

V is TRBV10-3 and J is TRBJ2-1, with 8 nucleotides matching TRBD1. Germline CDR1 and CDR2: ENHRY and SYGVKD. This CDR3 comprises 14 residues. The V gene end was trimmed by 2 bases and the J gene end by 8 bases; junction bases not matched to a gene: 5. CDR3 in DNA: TGTGCCATCAGTGAGGGACAGGGCGAGGATGAGCAGTTCTTC. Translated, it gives CAISEGQGEDEQFF.

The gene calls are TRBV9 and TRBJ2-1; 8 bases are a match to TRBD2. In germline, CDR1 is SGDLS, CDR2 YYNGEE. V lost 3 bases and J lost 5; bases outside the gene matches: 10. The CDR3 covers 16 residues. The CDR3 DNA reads TGTGCCAGCAGCGCCCCCGGGGGTAGCGGGGACAATGAGCAGTTCTTC. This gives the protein CASSAPGGSGDNEQFF.

CDR3: CASSLLRGSGGYTF. Written as DNA, the CDR3 is TGTGCCAGCAGTTTATTGCGGGGCTCAGGCGGCTACACCTTC. This chain links TRBV28 with TRBJ1-2, with a possible D match to TRBD1 (5 bases). The germline V gene has CDR1 MDHEN and CDR2 SYDVKM. The CDR3 totals 14 residues. Trimming removed 1 base at V and 8 bases at J, with 14 bases between.

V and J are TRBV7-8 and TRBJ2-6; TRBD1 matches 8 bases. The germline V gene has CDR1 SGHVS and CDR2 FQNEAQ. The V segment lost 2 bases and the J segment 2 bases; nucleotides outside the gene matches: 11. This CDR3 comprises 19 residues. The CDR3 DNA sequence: TGTGCCAGCAGCTTAACCGCGACAGGGGCCTTGCCTGGGGCCAACGTCCTGACTTTC. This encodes CASSLTATGALPGANVLTF.

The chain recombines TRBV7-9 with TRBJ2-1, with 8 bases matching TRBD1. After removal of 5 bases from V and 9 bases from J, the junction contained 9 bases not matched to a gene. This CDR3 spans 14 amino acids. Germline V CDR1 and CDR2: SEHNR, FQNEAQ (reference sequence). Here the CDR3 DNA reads TGTGCCAGCAGCACGAGACAGGGGATACGTGAGCAGTTCTTC. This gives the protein CASSTRQGIREQFF. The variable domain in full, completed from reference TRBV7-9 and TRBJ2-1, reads DTGVSQNPRHKITKRGQNVTFRCDPISEHNRLYWYRQTLGQGPEFLTYFQNEAQLEKSRLLSDRFSAERPKGSFSTLEIQRTEQGDSAMYLCASSTRQGIREQFFGPGTRLTVL.

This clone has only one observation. For the CDR3, the DNA is TGTGCCAGCAGTTTCCGGCGACCTATCGTATACGAGCAGTACTTC. It yields the protein CASSFRRPIVYEQYF. This chain connects TRBV28 to TRBJ2-7; D remains unclear. CDR1 is MDHEN, CDR2 SYDVKM, per germline. CDR3 size: 15 residues. V lost 3 bases and J lost 4, with 16 bases in between.

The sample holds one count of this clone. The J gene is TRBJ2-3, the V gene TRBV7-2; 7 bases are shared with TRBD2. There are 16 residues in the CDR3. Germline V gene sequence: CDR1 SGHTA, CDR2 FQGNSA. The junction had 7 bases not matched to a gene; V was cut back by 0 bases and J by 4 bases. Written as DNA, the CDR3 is TGTGCCAGCAGCTTAGCTTTGGCGGGAGCCTCAGATACGCAGTATTTT. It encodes CASSLALAGASDTQYF.

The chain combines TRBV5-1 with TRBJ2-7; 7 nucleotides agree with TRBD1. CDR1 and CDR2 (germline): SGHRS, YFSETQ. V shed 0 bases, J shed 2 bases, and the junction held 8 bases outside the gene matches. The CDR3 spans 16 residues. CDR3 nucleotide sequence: TGCGCCAGCAGCTTGGTATCCGGGACAGAGCCCTACGAGCAGTACTTC. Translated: CASSLVSGTEPYEQYF.

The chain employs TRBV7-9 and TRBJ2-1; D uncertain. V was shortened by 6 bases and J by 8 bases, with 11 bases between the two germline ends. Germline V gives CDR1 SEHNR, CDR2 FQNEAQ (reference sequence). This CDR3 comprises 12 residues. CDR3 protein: CASSHQVDEQFF. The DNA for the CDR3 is TGTGCCAGCAGTCACCAGGTCGATGAGCAGTTCTTC.

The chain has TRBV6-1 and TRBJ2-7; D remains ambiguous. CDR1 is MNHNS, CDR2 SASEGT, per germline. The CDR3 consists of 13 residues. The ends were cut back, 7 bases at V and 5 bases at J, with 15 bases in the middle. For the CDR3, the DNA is TGTGCCAGCAATTGGTCCCAGGACGACGAGCAGTACTTC. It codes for CASNWSQDDEQYF.